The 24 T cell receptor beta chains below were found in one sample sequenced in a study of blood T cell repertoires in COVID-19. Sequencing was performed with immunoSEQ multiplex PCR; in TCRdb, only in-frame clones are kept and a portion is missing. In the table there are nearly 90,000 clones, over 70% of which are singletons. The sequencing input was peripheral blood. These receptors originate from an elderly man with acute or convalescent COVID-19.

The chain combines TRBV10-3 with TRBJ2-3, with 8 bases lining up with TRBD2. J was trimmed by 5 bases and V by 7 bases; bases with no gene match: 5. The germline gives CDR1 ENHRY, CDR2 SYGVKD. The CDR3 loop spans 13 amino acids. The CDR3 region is CAITAGREDTQYF. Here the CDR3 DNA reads TGTGCCATCACCGCCGGGAGGGAAGATACGCAGTATTTT.

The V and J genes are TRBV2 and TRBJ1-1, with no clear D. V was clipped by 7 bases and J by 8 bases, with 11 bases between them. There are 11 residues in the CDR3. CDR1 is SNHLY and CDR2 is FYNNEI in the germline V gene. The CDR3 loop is CASKVQIEAFF. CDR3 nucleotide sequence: TGTGCCAGCAAAGTACAGATCGAAGCTTTCTTT. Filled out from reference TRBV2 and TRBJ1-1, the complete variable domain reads EPEVTQTPSHQVTQMGQEVILRCVPISNHLYFYWYRQILGQKVEFLVSFYNNEISEKSEIFDDQFSVERPDGSNFTLKIRSTKLEDSAMYFCASKVQIEAFFGQGTRLTVV.

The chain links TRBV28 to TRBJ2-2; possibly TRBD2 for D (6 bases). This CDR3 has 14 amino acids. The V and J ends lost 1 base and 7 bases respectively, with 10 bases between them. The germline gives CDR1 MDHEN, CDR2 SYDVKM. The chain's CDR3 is CASSLSGGNGELFF. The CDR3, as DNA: TGTGCCAGCAGTTTATCTGGCGGGAACGGGGAGCTGTTTTTT.

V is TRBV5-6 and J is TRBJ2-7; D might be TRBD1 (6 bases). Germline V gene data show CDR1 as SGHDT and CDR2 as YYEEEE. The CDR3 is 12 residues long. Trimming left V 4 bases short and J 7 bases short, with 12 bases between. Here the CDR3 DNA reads TGTGCCAGCAGCATACAGGGTCGGGAGCAGTACTTC. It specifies CASSIQGREQYF.

As DNA, the CDR3 is TGCGCCAGCAGCGGGGGGGAGACCCAGTACTTC. Translated, it gives CASSGGETQYF. The genes are TRBV10-2 and TRBJ2-5; 7 bases fit TRBD2. The CDR3 consists of 11 residues. Germline CDR1 is WSHSY and CDR2 is SAAADI. The V segment lost 6 bases and the J segment 5 bases; nucleotides outside the gene matches: 0.

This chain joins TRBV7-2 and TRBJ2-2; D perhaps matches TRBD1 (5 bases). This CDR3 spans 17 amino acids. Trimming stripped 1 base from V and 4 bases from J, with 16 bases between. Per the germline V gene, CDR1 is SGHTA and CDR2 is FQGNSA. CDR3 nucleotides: TGTGCCAGCAGCTTAGTAGTATGGGGCATTGGCACCGGGGAGCTGTTTTTT. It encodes CASSLVVWGIGTGELFF. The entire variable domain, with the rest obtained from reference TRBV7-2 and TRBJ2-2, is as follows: GAGVSQSPSNKVTEKGKDVELRCDPISGHTALYWYRQSLGQGLEFLIYFQGNSAPDKSGLPSDRFSAERTGGSVSTLTIQRTQQEDSAVYLCASSLVVWGIGTGELFFGEGSRLTVL.

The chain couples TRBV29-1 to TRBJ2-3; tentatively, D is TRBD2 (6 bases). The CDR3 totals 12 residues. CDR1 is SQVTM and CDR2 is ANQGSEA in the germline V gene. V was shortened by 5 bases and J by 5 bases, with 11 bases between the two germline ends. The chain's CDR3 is CSVLSGGDTQYF. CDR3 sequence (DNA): TGCAGCGTTCTATCCGGGGGAGATACGCAGTATTTT.

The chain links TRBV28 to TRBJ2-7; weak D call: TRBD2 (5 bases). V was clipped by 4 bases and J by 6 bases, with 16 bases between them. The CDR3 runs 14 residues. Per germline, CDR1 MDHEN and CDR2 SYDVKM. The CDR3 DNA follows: TGTGCCAGCAGTTCCTCCTCGAGGGCTCGCGAGCAGTACTTC. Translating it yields CASSSSSRAREQYF.

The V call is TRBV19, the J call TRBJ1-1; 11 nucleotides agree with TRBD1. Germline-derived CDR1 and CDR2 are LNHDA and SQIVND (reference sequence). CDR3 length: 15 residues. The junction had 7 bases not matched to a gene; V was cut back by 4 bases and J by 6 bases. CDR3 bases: TGTGCCAGTAGTAATGGACAGGGGGCAGGGGCTGAAGCTTTCTTT. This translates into CASSNGQGAGAEAFF.

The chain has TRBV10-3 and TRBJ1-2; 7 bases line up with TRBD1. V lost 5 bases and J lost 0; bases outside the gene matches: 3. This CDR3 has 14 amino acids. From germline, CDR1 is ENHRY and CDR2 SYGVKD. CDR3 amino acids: CAISRDRPNYGYTF. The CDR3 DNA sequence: TGTGCCATCAGTAGGGACAGACCTAACTATGGCTACACCTTC.

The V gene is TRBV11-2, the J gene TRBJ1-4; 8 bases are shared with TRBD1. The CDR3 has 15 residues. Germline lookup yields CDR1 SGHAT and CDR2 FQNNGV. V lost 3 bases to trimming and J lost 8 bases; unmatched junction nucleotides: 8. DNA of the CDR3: TGTGCCAGCAGCTTTACTGCAGGGGGCGTGGAAAAACTGTTTTTT. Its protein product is CASSFTAGGVEKLFF. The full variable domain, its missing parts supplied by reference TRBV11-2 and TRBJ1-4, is EAGVAQSPRYKIIEKRQSVAFWCNPISGHATLYWYQQILGQGPKLLIQFQNNGVVDDSQLPKDRFSAERLKGVDSTLKIQPAKLEDSAVYLCASSFTAGGVEKLFFGSGTQLSVL.

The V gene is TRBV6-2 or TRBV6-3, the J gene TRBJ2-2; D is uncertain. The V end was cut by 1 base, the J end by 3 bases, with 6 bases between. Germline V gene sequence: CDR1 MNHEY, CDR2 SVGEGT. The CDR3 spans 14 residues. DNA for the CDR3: TGTGCCAGCAGTTACTTAGTAGACACCGGGGAGCTGTTTTTT. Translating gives CASSYLVDTGELFF.

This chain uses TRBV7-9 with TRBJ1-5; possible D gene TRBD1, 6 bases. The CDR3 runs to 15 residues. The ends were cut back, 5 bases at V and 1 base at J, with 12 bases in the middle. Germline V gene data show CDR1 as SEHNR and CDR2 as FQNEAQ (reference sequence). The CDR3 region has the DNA TGTGCCAGCAGCCCGAGTGGGGGCAGCAATCAGCCCCAGCATTTT. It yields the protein CASSPSGGSNQPQHF.

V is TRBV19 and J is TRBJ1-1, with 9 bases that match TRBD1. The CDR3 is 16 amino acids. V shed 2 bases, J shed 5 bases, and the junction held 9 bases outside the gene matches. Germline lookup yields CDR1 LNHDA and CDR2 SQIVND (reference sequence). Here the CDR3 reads CASSIISNRGLTEAFF. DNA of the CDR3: TGTGCCAGTAGTATAATTAGCAACAGGGGGCTGACTGAAGCTTTCTTT.

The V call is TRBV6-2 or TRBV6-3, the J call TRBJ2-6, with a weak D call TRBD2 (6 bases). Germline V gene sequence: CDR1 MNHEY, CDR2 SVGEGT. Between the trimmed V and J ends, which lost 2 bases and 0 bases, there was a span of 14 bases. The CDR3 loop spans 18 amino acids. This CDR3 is CASSYVGGLTSGANVLTF. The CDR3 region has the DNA TGTGCCAGCAGTTACGTCGGGGGACTGACCTCTGGGGCCAACGTCCTGACTTTC.

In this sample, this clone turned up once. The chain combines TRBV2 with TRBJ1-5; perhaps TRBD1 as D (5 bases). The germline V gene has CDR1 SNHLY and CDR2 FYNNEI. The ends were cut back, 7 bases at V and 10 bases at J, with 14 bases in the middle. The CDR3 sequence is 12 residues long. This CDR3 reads CASTAGSPPQHF. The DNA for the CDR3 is TGTGCCAGCACTGCAGGGTCACCACCCCAGCATTTT.

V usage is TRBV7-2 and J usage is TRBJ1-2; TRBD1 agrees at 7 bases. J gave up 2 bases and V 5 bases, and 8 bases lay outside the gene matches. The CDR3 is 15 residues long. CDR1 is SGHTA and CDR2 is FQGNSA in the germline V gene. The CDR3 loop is CASSPWDSSNYGYTF. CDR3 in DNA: TGTGCCAGCAGCCCCTGGGACAGTTCCAACTATGGCTACACCTTC.

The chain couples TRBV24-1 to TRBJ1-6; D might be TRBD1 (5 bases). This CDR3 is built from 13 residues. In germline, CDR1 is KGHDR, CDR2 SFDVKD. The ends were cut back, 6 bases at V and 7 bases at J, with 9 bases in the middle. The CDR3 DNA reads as TGTGCCACCAGTAAACAGGAGAATTCACCCCTCCACTTT. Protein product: CATSKQENSPLHF.

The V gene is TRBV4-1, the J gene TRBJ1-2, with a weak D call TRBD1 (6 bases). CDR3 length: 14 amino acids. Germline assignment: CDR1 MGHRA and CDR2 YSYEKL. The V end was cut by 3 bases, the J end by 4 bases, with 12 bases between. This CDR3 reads CASSQDTGIYGYTF. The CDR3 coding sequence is TGCGCCAGCAGCCAGGACACAGGGATCTATGGCTACACCTTC.

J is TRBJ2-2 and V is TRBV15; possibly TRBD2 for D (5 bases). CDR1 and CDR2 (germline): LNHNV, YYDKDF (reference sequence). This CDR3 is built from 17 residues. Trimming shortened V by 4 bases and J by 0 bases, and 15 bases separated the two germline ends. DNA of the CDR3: TGTGCCACCAGCATTGGGGAAGGAGGAACGAACACCGGGGAGCTGTTTTTT. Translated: CATSIGEGGTNTGELFF.

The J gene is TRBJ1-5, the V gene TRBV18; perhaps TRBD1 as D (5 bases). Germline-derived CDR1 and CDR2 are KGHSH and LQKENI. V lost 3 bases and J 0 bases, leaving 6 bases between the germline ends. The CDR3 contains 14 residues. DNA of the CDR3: TGTGCCAGCTCACCGGGGGGTAGCAATCAGCCCCAGCATTTT. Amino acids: CASSPGGSNQPQHF.

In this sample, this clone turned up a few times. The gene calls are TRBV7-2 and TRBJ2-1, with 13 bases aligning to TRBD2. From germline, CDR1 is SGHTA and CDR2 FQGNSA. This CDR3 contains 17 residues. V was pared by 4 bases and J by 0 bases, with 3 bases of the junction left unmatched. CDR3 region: CASSSRTSGSSYNEQFF. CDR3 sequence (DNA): TGTGCCAGCAGCTCCCGGACTAGCGGGAGCTCCTACAATGAGCAGTTCTTC.

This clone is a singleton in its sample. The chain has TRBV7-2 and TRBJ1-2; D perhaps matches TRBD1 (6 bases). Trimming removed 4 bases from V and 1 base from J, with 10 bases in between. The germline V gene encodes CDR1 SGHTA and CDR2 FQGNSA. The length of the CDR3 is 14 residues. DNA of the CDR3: TGTGCCAGCAGCTGGGGACACAATAACTATGGCTACACCTTC. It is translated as CASSWGHNNYGYTF. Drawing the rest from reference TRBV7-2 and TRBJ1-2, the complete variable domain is GAGVSQSPSNKVTEKGKDVELRCDPISGHTALYWYRQSLGQGLEFLIYFQGNSAPDKSGLPSDRFSAERTGGSVSTLTIQRTQQEDSAVYLCASSWGHNNYGYTFGSGTRLTVV.

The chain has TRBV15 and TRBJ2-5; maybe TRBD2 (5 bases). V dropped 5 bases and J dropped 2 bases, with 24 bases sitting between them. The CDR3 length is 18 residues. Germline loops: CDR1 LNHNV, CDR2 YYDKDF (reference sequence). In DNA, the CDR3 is TGTGCCACCAGCGATCTTAACGGCCAGGCGGGTTGGCAAGAGACCCAGTACTTC. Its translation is CATSDLNGQAGWQETQYF.